The clone carrying this T cell receptor beta chain has only one observation. Its antigen is as yet unknown. This record belongs to a study of T cell responses to AZD1222 COVID-19 vaccine. Assay: immunoSEQ multiplex PCR; the TCRdb copy retains only in-frame clones and omits some. The repertoire holds under 150,000 clones, roughly 91% seen once, with around 5% in the top ten. Study-level findings and limits: Unmutated variant regions are reportedly targeted by nearly half of spike-specific TCRs. Donors were chiefly white British, with a greater number of females, and clonal diversity was perhaps underestimated.

The CDR3 length is 14 residues. V dropped 7 bases and J dropped 5 bases, with 16 bases sitting between them. Germline V gives CDR1 LGHNT, CDR2 FRNRAP. The clonotype comes from an adult in good health. The chain employs TRBV12-5 and TRBJ2-3, with unresolved D. The material sequenced was peripheral blood, taken on day 0 of AZD1222 vaccination. The CDR3 is CASALVGFGDTQYF. Written as DNA, the CDR3 is TGTGCTAGTGCCTTGGTGGGGTTTGGAGATACGCAGTATTTT.